These 11 T cell receptor beta chains were all obtained from the same sample, sequenced in a study of post-analysis software for immune sequencing data. Study results and limitations: Five TRBV segments, TRBV5-6, TRBV5-1 and TRBV20-1 among them, were found more frequent in patients than controls.

TCR beta cDNA libraries included unique molecular identifiers. TCRdb re-derived calls from the PCR reads in MiXCR, one entry per CDR3 protein. The data hold 750,000 to 900,000 distinct CDR3 sequences, with 46% observed a single time. No antigen is known for these receptors. Sequencing used blood. These receptors were collected from a girl aged 10 to 17 with multiple sclerosis.

The chain employs TRBV6-5 and TRBJ2-3; D uncertain. The CDR3 is made up of 16 amino acids. Germline assignment: CDR1 MNHEY and CDR2 SVGAGI. Trimming stripped 4 bases from V and 8 bases from J, with 22 bases between. The CDR3 spells CASSWDPGLMEGTQYF. Here the CDR3 DNA reads TGTGCCAGCAGTTGGGATCCGGGTCTTATGGAAGGTACGCAGTATTTT.

This clonotype came up once. The genes are TRBV6-6 and TRBJ1-4, with a weak D call TRBD1 (6 bases). This CDR3 has 13 residues. Trimming stripped 6 bases from V and 7 bases from J, with 12 bases between. Germline loops: CDR1 MNHNY, CDR2 SVGAGI (reference sequence). The CDR3 DNA is TGTGCCAGCAGAGGGGGTGGCGGTGAAAAACTGTTTTTT. Its translation: CASRGGGGEKLFF.

The chain is built from TRBV20-1 and TRBJ2-1; D remains unclear. The germline V and J ends were trimmed by 2 bases and 0 bases, with 5 bases remaining between them. The CDR3 is 13 residues long. Germline values: CDR1 DFQATT, CDR2 SNEGSKA (reference sequence). The DNA of the CDR3 is TGCAGTGCTAGACCTAGCTCCTACAATGAGCAGTTCTTC. This translates into CSARPSSYNEQFF.

The genes are TRBV6-2 or TRBV6-3 and TRBJ2-7; D remains ambiguous. The germline gives CDR1 MNHEY, CDR2 SVGEGT. Trimming cost V 7 bases and J 4 bases, with 8 bases left between them. The CDR3 is made up of 11 amino acids. The CDR3 coding sequence is TGTGCCAGCACGAGTCAATACGAGCAGTACTTC. It codes for CASTSQYEQYF.

The chain employs TRBV5-1 and TRBJ2-3; D ambiguous. Germline assignment: CDR1 SGHRS and CDR2 YFSETQ. The CDR3 covers 15 residues. V was trimmed by 4 bases and J by 2 bases, leaving 14 bases between them. The CDR3 region is CASSPRTLATDTQYF. CDR3 in DNA: TGCGCCAGCAGCCCCCGGACCTTGGCCACAGATACGCAGTATTTT. The variable domain in full, completed from reference TRBV5-1 and TRBJ2-3, reads KAGVTQTPRYLIKTRGQQVTLSCSPISGHRSVSWYQQTPGQGLQFLFEYFSETQRNKGNFPGRFSGRQFSNSRSEMNVSTLELGDSALYLCASSPRTLATDTQYFGPGTRLTVL.

The chain joins TRBV27 to TRBJ2-3; a possible D gene is TRBD2 (5 bases). The germline V and J ends were trimmed by 5 bases and 4 bases, with 13 bases remaining between them. The CDR3 spans 14 residues. The V gene's germline CDR1 is MNHEY and CDR2 SMNVEV (reference sequence). The CDR3 nucleotides read TGTGCCAGCAGTCCGCGGGCTGCCGCAGATACGCAGTATTTT. Translation: CASSPRAAADTQYF.

The CDR3 spells CASSERGRPADTQYF. CDR3 nucleotide sequence: TGTGCCAGCAGCGAGAGGGGGCGCCCGGCAGATACGCAGTATTTT. The V and J genes are TRBV7-9 and TRBJ2-3; 7 positions agree with TRBD1. J gave up 4 bases and V 5 bases, and 9 bases lay outside the gene matches. Germline V CDR1 and CDR2: SEHNR, FQNEAQ (reference sequence). This CDR3 has 15 amino acids.

The rearrangement uses TRBV7-2 and TRBJ2-3, with 7 bases matching TRBD1. The ends lost 5 bases at V and 4 bases at J; junction bases unmatched: 12. Germline CDR1 is SGHTA and CDR2 is FQGNSA. The CDR3 contains 16 residues. CDR3 bases: TGTGCCAGCAGCCCTGGGACAGCATACTTCCCAGATACGCAGTATTTT. As protein: CASSPGTAYFPDTQYF.

This clonotype turned up a few times. V is TRBV6-5 and J is TRBJ1-2; no reliable D call. Germline CDR1 reads MNHEY; CDR2 reads SVGAGI. V shed 7 bases and J shed 8 bases, with 17 bases lying between them. CDR3 length equals 13 residues. CDR3 residues: CASTPGAARGYTF. In nucleotides, the CDR3 is TGTGCCAGCACACCGGGAGCGGCGAGGGGCTACACCTTC.

The rearrangement links TRBV9 to TRBJ2-7, with D possibly TRBD1 on 6 matching bases. The length of the CDR3 is 12 residues. Germline CDR1 and CDR2: SGDLS and YYNGEE. The V end was cut by 3 bases, the J end by 6 bases, with 10 bases between. The CDR3 sequence is CASSEGGAEQYF. Written as DNA, the CDR3 is TGTGCCAGCAGCGAAGGGGGAGCCGAGCAGTACTTC.

This clonotype was seen more than once but under ten times. The chain is built from TRBV10-3 and TRBJ1-1; TRBD1 is a possible D gene (5 bases). The CDR3 runs to 11 residues. CDR1 ENHRY and CDR2 SYGVKD come from the germline V gene. V lost 10 bases, J lost 3 bases, and 9 bases lay in between. The CDR3 loop reads CATRGDTEAFF. In DNA form, the CDR3 reads TGTGCCACAAGGGGTGACACTGAAGCTTTCTTT.